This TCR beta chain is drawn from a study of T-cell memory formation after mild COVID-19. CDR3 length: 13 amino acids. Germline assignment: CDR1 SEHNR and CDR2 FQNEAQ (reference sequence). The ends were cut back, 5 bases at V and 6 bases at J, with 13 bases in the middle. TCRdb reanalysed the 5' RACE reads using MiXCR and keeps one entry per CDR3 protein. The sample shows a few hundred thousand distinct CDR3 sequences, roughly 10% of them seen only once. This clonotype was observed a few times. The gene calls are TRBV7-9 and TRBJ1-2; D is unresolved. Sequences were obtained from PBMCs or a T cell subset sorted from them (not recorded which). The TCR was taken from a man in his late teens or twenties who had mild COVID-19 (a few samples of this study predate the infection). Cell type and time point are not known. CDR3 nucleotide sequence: TGTGCCAGCAGCCCACCTAATCGGGATGGCTACACCTTC. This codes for CASSPPNRDGYTF.